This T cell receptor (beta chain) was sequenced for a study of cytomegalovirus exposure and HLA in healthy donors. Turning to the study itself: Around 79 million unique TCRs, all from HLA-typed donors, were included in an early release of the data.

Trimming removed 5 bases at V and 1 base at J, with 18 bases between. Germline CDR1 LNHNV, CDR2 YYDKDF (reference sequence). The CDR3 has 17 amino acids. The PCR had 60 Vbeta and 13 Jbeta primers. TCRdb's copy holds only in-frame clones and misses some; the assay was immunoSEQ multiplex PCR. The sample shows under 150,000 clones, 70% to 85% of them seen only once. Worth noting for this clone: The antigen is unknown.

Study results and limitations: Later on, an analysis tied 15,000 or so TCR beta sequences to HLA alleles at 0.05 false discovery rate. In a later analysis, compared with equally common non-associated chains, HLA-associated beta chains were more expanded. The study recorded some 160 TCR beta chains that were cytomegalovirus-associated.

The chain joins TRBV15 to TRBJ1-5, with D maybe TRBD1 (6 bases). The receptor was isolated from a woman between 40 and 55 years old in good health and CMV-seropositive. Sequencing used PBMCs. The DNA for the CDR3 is TGTGCCACCAGCTCTGGTGCGGGGGGCGGGAGCAATCAGCCCCAGCATTTT. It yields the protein CATSSGAGGGSNQPQHF.